This TCR beta chain emerged from a study of T-cell memory formation after mild COVID-19. Study-wide points: A second wave of clones peaked on day 37, and their SARS-CoV-2 specificity went unconfirmed.

TCRdb re-called the 5' RACE reads through MiXCR, storing one row per CDR3 protein. The sample contains tens of thousands of distinct CDR3 sequences, 9.3% of which appear only once. V was trimmed by 4 bases and J by 10 bases, leaving 14 bases between them. The CDR3 is 13 amino acids. CDR1 is LNHDA and CDR2 is SQIVND in the germline V gene (reference sequence). This clonotype has more than one count but fewer than ten. The antigen is undetermined. The sample taken for sequencing was PBMCs or a T cell subset sorted from them (not recorded which). This clonotype originated in a man younger than 35 who had mild COVID-19 (a few samples of this study predate the infection). Cell type and time point are not known. This sequence joins TRBV19 and TRBJ2-1; D might be TRBD2 (5 bases). The CDR3 loop is CASSSRSGSEQFF. The CDR3, as DNA: TGTGCCAGTAGTAGCCGTTCGGGGAGCGAGCAGTTCTTC.